The 30 T cell receptor beta chains below come from one sample, sequenced in a study of identical twins. TCRdb re-called the 5' RACE reads with MiXCR, one entry per CDR3 protein. This table has a few hundred thousand distinct CDR3 sequences, 9.6% appearing once. Another study also made use of these data, one on yellow fever vaccine responses in identical twins.

The material sequenced was PBMCs. These receptors were collected from a young woman in good health.

The V call is TRBV20-1, the J call TRBJ2-7, with no clear D. Germline V gives CDR1 DFQATT, CDR2 SNEGSKA (reference sequence). The V end was cut by 2 bases, the J end by 4 bases, with 15 bases between. This CDR3 has 14 residues. CDR3 sequence reads: CSARLSPNGYEQYF. CDR3 nucleotides: TGCAGTGCTAGACTTTCTCCCAACGGGTACGAGCAGTACTTC.

The rearrangement joins TRBV6-1 to TRBJ1-1; possibly TRBD1 for D (5 bases). V lost 8 bases, J lost 3 bases, and 16 bases lay in between. The CDR3 length is 14 residues. Per the germline V gene, CDR1 is MNHNS and CDR2 is SASEGT. CDR3 coding DNA: TGTGCCAGCGGGGTTGGCAGGGTGGACACTGAAGCTTTCTTT. Protein product: CASGVGRVDTEAFF.

To note about this clonotype: A junction boundary mismatches the germline segment, possibly from a read error. The chain is built from TRBV20-1 and TRBJ2-7; tentative D call: TRBD2 (5 bases). The germline CDR1 and CDR2 sequences are DFQATT and SNEGSKA (reference sequence). The length of the CDR3 is 15 residues. For the CDR3, the DNA is TGCTGTGCTAGAGATTTCGGCGGACTTGCCTACGAGCAGTACTTC. Protein sequence: CCARDFGGLAYEQYF.

The chain recombines TRBV30 with TRBJ2-3, with 7 bases aligning to TRBD1. The CDR3 covers 12 residues. CDR1 and CDR2 from the germline V gene are GTSNPN and SVGIG (reference sequence). The ends lost 6 bases at V and 4 bases at J; junction bases unmatched: 4. In DNA form, the CDR3 reads TGTGCCTGTTCGAGGGGGCCAGATACGCAGTATTTT. As protein: CACSRGPDTQYF.

This clonotype showed up just a few times. V usage is TRBV28 and J usage is TRBJ1-5; D perhaps matches TRBD1 (6 bases). The CDR3 consists of 15 residues. Per the germline V gene, CDR1 is MDHEN and CDR2 is SYDVKM. The germline V and J ends were trimmed by 1 base and 6 bases, with 13 bases remaining between them. The DNA for the CDR3 is TGTGCCAGCAGTTTATTAGGGGGTGGAAGTCAGCCCCAGCATTTT. This encodes CASSLLGGGSQPQHF.

This clonotype was counted only a few times. The rearrangement uses TRBV4-3 and TRBJ2-4; 7 bases fit TRBD2. Germline-derived CDR1 and CDR2 are LGHNA and YSLEER. The V segment lost 1 base and the J segment 0 bases; nucleotides outside the gene matches: 12. This CDR3 has 19 amino acids. The CDR3 protein is CASSQVFGTTLPAKNIQYF. The CDR3, as DNA: TGCGCCAGCAGCCAAGTTTTCGGGACTACCTTGCCAGCCAAAAACATTCAGTACTTC.

This clonotype was counted between two and nine times. The chain is built from TRBV12-3 or TRBV12-4 and TRBJ2-1; 8 bases are shared with TRBD2. V shed 8 bases, J shed 7 bases, and the junction held 22 bases outside the gene matches. CDR3 length: 18 residues. In nucleotides, the CDR3 is TGTGCCAGCTGGCCCACTAGCGGTAGTAAGGGGTCGGCAAATGAGCAGTTCTTC. It translates to CASWPTSGSKGSANEQFF.

In this sample, this clonotype turned up many times. V is TRBV25-1 and J is TRBJ2-1; no firm D call. Per germline, CDR1 MGHDK and CDR2 SYGVNS. This CDR3 is built from 14 residues. Trimming pared 6 bases from V and 3 bases from J, leaving 12 bases between. The CDR3 DNA is TGTGCCAGCAGCGGGCGGTTTGGCTACAATGAGCAGTTCTTC. Its protein is CASSGRFGYNEQFF.

This clonotype showed up just a few times. The chain joins TRBV27 to TRBJ2-3; 10 nucleotides match TRBD2. Germline V gives CDR1 MNHEY, CDR2 SMNVEV (reference sequence). The length of the CDR3 is 15 residues. J lost 0 bases, V lost 7 bases, and 4 bases had no gene match. The CDR3 reads CASTLTSGSTDTQYF. The DNA of the CDR3 is TGTGCCAGCACACTGACTAGCGGGAGCACAGATACGCAGTATTTT.

V and J are TRBV6-5 and TRBJ2-3, with TRBD2 matching over 8 bases. After removal of 4 bases from V and 2 bases from J, the junction contained 11 bases not matched to a gene. Germline CDR1 reads MNHEY; CDR2 reads SVGAGI. This CDR3 has 17 residues. CDR3 amino acids: CASSFAFGGVPTDTQYF. The CDR3 DNA follows: TGTGCCAGCAGTTTTGCATTCGGGGGGGTTCCCACAGATACGCAGTATTTT.

This clonotype occurred many times. The V call is TRBV3-1, the J call TRBJ2-3; possible D gene TRBD2, 6 bases. Trimming stripped 4 bases from V and 0 bases from J, with 23 bases between. The germline gives CDR1 LGHDT, CDR2 YNNKEL (reference sequence). CDR3 size: 19 residues. The CDR3 DNA is TGTGCCAGCAGCCTCAGGGCTAGCGTACCCCTAAGTAGCACAGATACGCAGTATTTT. Its protein is CASSLRASVPLSSTDTQYF.

This clonotype was seen a few times. The chain is built from TRBV7-8 and TRBJ2-1, with a possible D match to TRBD2 (7 bases). CDR3 length: 16 residues. Trimming took off 5 bases at V and 10 bases at J, with 24 bases between the two ends. Germline V gene sequence: CDR1 SGHVS, CDR2 FQNEAQ. This CDR3 is CASSLWGLAAGREQFF. CDR3 DNA sequence: TGTGCCAGCAGCCTCTGGGGGCTAGCGGCCGGTCGCGAGCAGTTCTTC. Looking up the rest from reference TRBV7-8 and TRBJ2-1 gives the full variable domain: GAGVSQSPRYKVAKRGQDVALRCDPISGHVSLFWYQQALGQGPEFLTYFQNEAQLDKSGLPSDRFFAERPEGSVSTLKIQRTQQEDSAVYLCASSLWGLAAGREQFFGPGTRLTVL.

The chain couples TRBV29-1 to TRBJ2-1; maybe TRBD1 (6 bases). Germline V lookup: CDR1 SQVTM, CDR2 ANQGSEA. CDR3 size: 13 residues. V shed 4 bases and J shed 4 bases, with 11 bases lying between them. The CDR3 bases are TGCAGCGTTGGAGACAGGACTTACAATGAGCAGTTCTTC. This gives the protein CSVGDRTYNEQFF.

This clonotype was seen more than once but under ten times. V gene TRBV7-2 combines with J gene TRBJ2-3; D not certain. The V end lost 1 base, the J end lost 4 bases, and 12 bases lay between the germline ends. Germline V gene lookup returns CDR1 SGHTA and CDR2 FQGNSA. The CDR3 extends over 15 amino acids. CDR3 in amino acids: CASSLGAALPDTQYF. The CDR3 DNA is TGTGCCAGCAGCTTAGGGGCAGCCCTCCCAGATACGCAGTATTTT. The full variable domain, completed using reference TRBV7-2 and TRBJ2-3, is GAGVSQSPSNKVTEKGKDVELRCDPISGHTALYWYRQSLGQGLEFLIYFQGNSAPDKSGLPSDRFSAERTGGSVSTLTIQRTQQEDSAVYLCASSLGAALPDTQYFGPGTRLTVL.

This clonotype has more than one count but fewer than ten. CDR3 DNA sequence: TGTGCCAGCAGCCCCCGGACAGGACGGACTGGGGCCAACGTCCTGACTTTC. The encoded protein is CASSPRTGRTGANVLTF. V gene TRBV13 combines with J gene TRBJ2-6; 7 bases agree with TRBD1. J gave up 2 bases and V 5 bases, and 9 bases lay outside the gene matches. CDR3 size: 17 residues. The germline V gene has CDR1 PRHDT and CDR2 FYEKMQ (reference sequence). The full variable domain, with the rest looked up from reference TRBV13 and TRBJ2-6, is AAGVIQSPRHLIKEKRETATLKCYPIPRHDTVYWYQQGPGQDPQFLISFYEKMQSDKGSIPDRFSAQQFSDYHSELNMSSLELGDSALYFCASSPRTGRTGANVLTFGAGSRLTVL.

This clonotype was recorded many times. The rearrangement joins TRBV20-1 to TRBJ1-4, with 7 bases lining up with TRBD1. Germline V CDR1 and CDR2: DFQATT, SNEGSKA (reference sequence). V was clipped by 7 bases and J by 3 bases; unmatched bases: 5. CDR3 size: 13 residues. The CDR3 loop is CSVLDRANEKLFF. For the CDR3, the DNA is TGCAGTGTACTAGACAGGGCTAATGAAAAACTGTTTTTT.

In this sample, this clonotype turned up many times. The junction differs from germline at one of its ends, possibly a read error. This chain uses TRBV5-1 with TRBJ2-1, with unresolved D. Germline CDR1 reads SGHRS; CDR2 reads YFSETQ. The CDR3 consists of 12 residues. CDR3 protein: CASSLVYNEQFF. CDR3 nucleotides: TGTGCCAGCAGCTTAGTCTACAATGAGCAGTTCTTC.

This clonotype was detected ten times or more. The rearrangement joins TRBV7-9 to TRBJ2-7; TRBD1 matches 8 bases. From germline, CDR1 is SEHNR and CDR2 FQNEAQ (reference sequence). The CDR3 totals 15 residues. Trimming at V came to 5 bases and at J to 4 bases, leaving 10 bases not matched to a gene. Here the CDR3 reads CASSPPDRGGYEQYF. For the CDR3, the DNA is TGTGCCAGCAGCCCTCCCGACAGGGGAGGATACGAGCAGTACTTC.

This clonotype was counted at least ten times. V usage is TRBV20-1 and J usage is TRBJ2-1; the match to TRBD2 covers 10 bases. J lost 5 bases, V lost 5 bases, and 9 bases had no gene match. The germline gives CDR1 DFQATT, CDR2 SNEGSKA (reference sequence). The CDR3 sequence is 15 residues long. CDR3 sequence reads: CSARERLAGNNEQFF. CDR3 bases: TGCAGTGCTCGCGAGAGACTAGCGGGTAACAATGAGCAGTTCTTC.

This clonotype was detected many times. V usage is TRBV9 and J usage is TRBJ1-3; 7 bases match TRBD1. Germline trimming cut 4 bases from V and 8 bases from J; bases unmatched to any gene: 6. This CDR3 comprises 13 residues. Germline values: CDR1 SGDLS, CDR2 YYNGEE. The CDR3: CASSPRGEDTIYF. The CDR3 DNA follows: TGTGCCAGCAGCCCCAGGGGGGAGGACACCATATATTTT. The variable domain in full, completed from reference TRBV9 and TRBJ1-3, reads DSGVTQTPKHLITATGQRVTLRCSPRSGDLSVYWYQQSLDQGLQFLIQYYNGEERAKGNILERFSAQQFPDLHSELNLSSLELGDSALYFCASSPRGEDTIYFGEGSWLTVV.

Only a few counts were recorded for this clonotype. The chain uses TRBV6-5 and TRBJ2-4, with 8 bases fitting TRBD2. From germline, CDR1 is MNHEY and CDR2 SVGAGI. V was pared by 6 bases and J by 7 bases, with 11 bases of the junction left unmatched. The CDR3 covers 15 residues. CDR3: CASSNLREEGNIQYF. In DNA form, the CDR3 reads TGTGCCAGCAGCAATTTGCGGGAGGAGGGGAACATTCAGTACTTC.

This clonotype was seen a few times. CDR3 bases: TGTGCCAGCAGTTACCGTTTGACAGGGGATTCGGTCACTGAAGCTTTCTTT. Translation: CASSYRLTGDSVTEAFF. This chain joins TRBV6-5 and TRBJ1-1, with 8 bases aligning to TRBD1. The germline V gene has CDR1 MNHEY and CDR2 SVGAGI. V shed 2 bases and J 4 bases; nucleotides not matched to a gene: 12. This CDR3 contains 17 residues.

Turning to this clonotype: Being one base from a much bigger clone, this may be a read error. The conserved final phenylalanine or tryptophan is absent from the CDR3, which likely points to a read error. The rearrangement links TRBV7-2 to TRBJ2-7; TRBD1 matches 7 bases. Per the germline V gene, CDR1 is SGHTA and CDR2 is FQGNSA. This CDR3 has 15 residues. With V trimmed by 5 bases and J by 2 bases, 9 bases remained unmatched. CDR3 sequence (DNA): TGTGCCAGCAGCCCCGGAAGGGACAGTCCCTACGAGCAGTACCTC. Amino acid sequence: CASSPGRDSPYEQYL.

This clonotype occurred a few times. The chain employs TRBV6-2 or TRBV6-3 and TRBJ2-1; D not certain. The V end lost 0 bases, the J end lost 1 base, and 28 bases lay between the germline ends. CDR1 and CDR2 from the germline V gene are MNHEY and SVGEGT. This CDR3 region has 22 residues. The CDR3 reads CASSYSISPLGEPRISYNEQFF. CDR3 bases: TGTGCCAGCAGTTACTCGATATCGCCCTTGGGTGAGCCCAGAATTTCCTACAATGAGCAGTTCTTC.

This clonotype showed up many times. The chain uses TRBV5-1 and TRBJ2-1; D not resolved. Germline V gene sequence: CDR1 SGHRS, CDR2 YFSETQ. The ends were cut back, 4 bases at V and 8 bases at J, with 10 bases in the middle. This CDR3 has 12 amino acids. The DNA for the CDR3 is TGCGCCAGCAGCGACCTACCCTATGAGCAGTTCTTC. It yields the protein CASSDLPYEQFF.

CDR3 in DNA: TGTGCCAGCAGCACCGGTGAAAAACTGTTTTTT. The encoded protein is CASSTGEKLFF. V gene TRBV27 combines with J gene TRBJ1-4; D gene ambiguous. V lost 6 bases and J lost 7, with 6 bases in between. The CDR3 contains 11 residues. From germline, CDR1 is MNHEY and CDR2 SMNVEV (reference sequence).

This clonotype occurred a few times. The CDR3 nucleotides read TGTGCCATCAGTGAGACGGATTTGAGGTGGAGATTACAAGAGACCCAGTACTTC. As protein: CAISETDLRWRLQETQYF. The chain links TRBV10-3 to TRBJ2-5; the D is unclear. The CDR3 spans 18 residues. The V end was cut by 2 bases, the J end by 2 bases, with 21 bases between. The germline V gene has CDR1 ENHRY and CDR2 SYGVKD.

The rearrangement joins TRBV28 to TRBJ2-7; 8 bases match TRBD1. The germline CDR1 and CDR2 sequences are MDHEN and SYDVKM. The CDR3 covers 14 residues. The junction had 6 bases not matched to a gene; V was cut back by 3 bases and J by 5 bases. CDR3 DNA: TGTGCCAGCAGTTTCGTGGGGACAGGAGACGAGCAGTACTTC. This translates into CASSFVGTGDEQYF.

The table lists this clonotype with a few counts. V is TRBV7-2 and J is TRBJ2-1; D ambiguous. With 1 base removed from V and 8 bases from J, the gap between germline ends came to 12 bases. Germline V gives CDR1 SGHTA, CDR2 FQGNSA. The CDR3 is 14 residues long. CDR3 residues: CASSLVSRRHEQFF. As DNA, the CDR3 is TGTGCCAGCAGCTTAGTTTCCAGGCGGCATGAGCAGTTCTTC.

The chain couples TRBV5-1 to TRBJ2-3, with 10 bases that match TRBD2. Germline V gene sequence: CDR1 SGHRS, CDR2 YFSETQ. V shed 0 bases and J 1 base; nucleotides not matched to a gene: 5. The CDR3 contains 17 residues. DNA of the CDR3: TGCGCCAGCAGCTTGGTGGGCAGCGGGAGGGGCACAGATACGCAGTATTTT. Its translation is CASSLVGSGRGTDTQYF.